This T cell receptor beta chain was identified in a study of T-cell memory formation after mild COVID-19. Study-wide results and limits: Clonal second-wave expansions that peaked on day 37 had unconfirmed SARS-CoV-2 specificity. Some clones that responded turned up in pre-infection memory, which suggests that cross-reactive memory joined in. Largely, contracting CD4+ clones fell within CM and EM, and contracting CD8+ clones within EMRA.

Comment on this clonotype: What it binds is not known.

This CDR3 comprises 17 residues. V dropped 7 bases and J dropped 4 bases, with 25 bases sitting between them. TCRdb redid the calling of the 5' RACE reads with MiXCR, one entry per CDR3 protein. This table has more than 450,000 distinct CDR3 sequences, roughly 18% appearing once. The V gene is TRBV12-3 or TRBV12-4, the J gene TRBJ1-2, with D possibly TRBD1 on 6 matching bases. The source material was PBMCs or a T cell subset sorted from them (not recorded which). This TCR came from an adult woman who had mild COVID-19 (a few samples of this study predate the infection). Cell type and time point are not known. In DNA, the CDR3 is TGTGCCAGCACCAACAAAGAGGGGGACGGTGAGGGCTATGGCTACACCTTC. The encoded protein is CASTNKEGDGEGYGYTF.